The present T cell receptor (beta chain) was sequenced within a study of cytomegalovirus exposure and HLA in healthy donors. The V and J ends lost 11 bases and 7 bases, in that order; junction bases with no gene match: 10. There are 13 residues in the CDR3. Germline CDR1 MNHEY, CDR2 SVGAGI. Study results and limitations: Most observed TCR sequences were rare, whereas some public TCRs were detected in many donors.

Repertoires were generated with immunoSEQ multiplex PCR, while TCRdb's copy carries only in-frame clones and drops some. Of some 270,000 clones in the sample, 80% to 90% were seen once. Turning to this clone: Its antigen remains unidentified.

This TCR was recovered from a young woman in good health and CMV-seronegative. Sequenced: PBMCs. J is TRBJ2-1 and V is TRBV6-5; 8 bases are shared with TRBD1. CDR3 protein: CASGQGALNEQFF. Here the CDR3 DNA reads TGTGCCTCAGGCCAGGGGGCGCTGAATGAGCAGTTCTTC.